The text below deals with one TCR beta chain. What it recognizes is unknown. The data originate from a study of shared clonotypes between healthy human individuals. Study-level points and caveats: A reduction in generation probabilities was seen for non-shared clonotypes relative to those shared by all four donors.

Per the original methods: ImmunoSEQ only sent back junction sequences with no quality scores, so filtering was done differently. Measured with immunoSEQ multiplex PCR; TCRdb has only the in-frame clones, and not every one. V and J calls and clone size are copied from that table; D and trimming were computed from the DNA. The table shows approximately 320,000 clones, with roughly 91% occurring only once. V lost 5 bases and J lost 0; bases outside the gene matches: 3. Germline V gene lookup returns CDR1 SGHAT and CDR2 FQDESV (reference sequence). CDR3 size: 15 residues. The sample consisted of memory CD8+ T cells sorted from blood. Described subset: CD45RO+ cells pooled with CCR7-negative TemRA cells. The clonotype originates from a man in his late teens or twenties in good health. This rearrangement joins TRBV11-1 to TRBJ2-7; 11 bases fit TRBD1. The CDR3 nucleotides are TGTGCCAGCAGCCCCGGACAGGGGGCCTCCTACGAGCAGTACTTC. Protein sequence: CASSPGQGASYEQYF.